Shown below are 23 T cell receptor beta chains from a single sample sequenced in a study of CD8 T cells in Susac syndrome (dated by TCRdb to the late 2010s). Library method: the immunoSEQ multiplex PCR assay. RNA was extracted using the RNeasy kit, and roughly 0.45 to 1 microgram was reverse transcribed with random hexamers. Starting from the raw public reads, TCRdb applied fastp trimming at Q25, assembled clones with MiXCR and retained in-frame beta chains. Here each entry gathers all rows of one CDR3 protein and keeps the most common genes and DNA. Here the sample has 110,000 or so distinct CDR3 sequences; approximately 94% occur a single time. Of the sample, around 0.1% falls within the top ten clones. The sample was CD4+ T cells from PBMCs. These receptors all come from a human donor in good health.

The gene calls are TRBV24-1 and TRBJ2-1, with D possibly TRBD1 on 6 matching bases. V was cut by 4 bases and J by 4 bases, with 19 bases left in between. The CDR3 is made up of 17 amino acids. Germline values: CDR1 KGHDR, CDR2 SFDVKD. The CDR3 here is CATSDSTGTQNYNEQFF. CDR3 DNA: TGTGCCACCAGTGACTCCACCGGGACACAGAATTACAATGAGCAGTTCTTC.

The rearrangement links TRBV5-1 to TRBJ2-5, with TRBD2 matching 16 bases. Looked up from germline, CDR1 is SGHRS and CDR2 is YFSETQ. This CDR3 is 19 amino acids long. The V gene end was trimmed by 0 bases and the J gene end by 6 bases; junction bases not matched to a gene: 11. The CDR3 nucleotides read TGCGCCAGCAGCTTGGAACCGGGACTAGCGGGAGGGCCGCGTCAGACCCAGTACTTC. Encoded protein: CASSLEPGLAGGPRQTQYF.

DNA of the CDR3: TGTGCCTGGACCGACGCCCTCGGGGAGCTGTTTTTT. Translated, it gives CAWTDALGELFF. The chain uses TRBV30 and TRBJ2-2; no reliable D call. Germline loops: CDR1 GTSNPN, CDR2 SVGIG (reference sequence). The CDR3 contains 12 residues. Trimming stripped 4 bases from V and 7 bases from J, with 10 bases between.

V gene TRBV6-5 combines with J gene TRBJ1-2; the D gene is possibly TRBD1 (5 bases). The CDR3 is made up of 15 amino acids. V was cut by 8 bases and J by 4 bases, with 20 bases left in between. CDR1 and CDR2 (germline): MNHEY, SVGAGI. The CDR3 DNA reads TGTGCCAGCGCATATAGTCGCGCAGGGTCCTATGGCTACACCTTC. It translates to CASAYSRAGSYGYTF.

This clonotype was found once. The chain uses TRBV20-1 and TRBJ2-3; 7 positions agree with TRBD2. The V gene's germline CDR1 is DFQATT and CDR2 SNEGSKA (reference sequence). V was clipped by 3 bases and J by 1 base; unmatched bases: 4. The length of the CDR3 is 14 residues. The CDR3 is CSASTTSGTDTQYF. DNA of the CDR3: TGCAGTGCTAGCACCACTAGCGGCACAGATACGCAGTATTTT.

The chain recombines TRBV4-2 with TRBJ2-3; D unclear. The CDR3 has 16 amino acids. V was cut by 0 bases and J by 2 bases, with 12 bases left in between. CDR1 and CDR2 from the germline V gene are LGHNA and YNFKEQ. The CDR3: CASSQDGSAATDTQYF. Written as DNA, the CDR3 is TGTGCCAGCAGCCAAGATGGATCTGCCGCCACAGATACGCAGTATTTT.

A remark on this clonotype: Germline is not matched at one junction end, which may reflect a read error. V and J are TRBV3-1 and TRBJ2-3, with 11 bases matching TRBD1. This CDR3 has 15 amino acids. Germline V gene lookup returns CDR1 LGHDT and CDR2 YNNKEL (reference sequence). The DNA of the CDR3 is TGTGCCAGCAGCCAGAGGACAGGGGGCACGGATACGCAGTATTTT. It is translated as CASSQRTGGTDTQYF.

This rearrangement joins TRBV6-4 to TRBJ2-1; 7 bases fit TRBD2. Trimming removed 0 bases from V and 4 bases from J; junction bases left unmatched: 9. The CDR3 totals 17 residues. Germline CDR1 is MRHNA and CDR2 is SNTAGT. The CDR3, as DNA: TGTGCCAGCAGTGACTCGTCCGGCGGGAGAGGTTACAATGAGCAGTTCTTC. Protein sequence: CASSDSSGGRGYNEQFF.

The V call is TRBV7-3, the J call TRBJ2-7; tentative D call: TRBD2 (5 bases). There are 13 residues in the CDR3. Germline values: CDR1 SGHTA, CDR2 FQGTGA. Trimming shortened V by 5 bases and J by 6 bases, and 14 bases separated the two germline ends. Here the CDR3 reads CASSAWLEGEQYF. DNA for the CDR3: TGTGCCAGCAGCGCTTGGCTCGAGGGCGAGCAGTACTTC.

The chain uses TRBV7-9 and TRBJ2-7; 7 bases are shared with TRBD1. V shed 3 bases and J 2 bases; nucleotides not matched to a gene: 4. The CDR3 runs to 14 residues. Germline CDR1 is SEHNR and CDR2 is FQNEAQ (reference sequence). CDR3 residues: CASSFGDSTYEQYF. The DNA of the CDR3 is TGTGCCAGCAGCTTCGGGGACAGTACCTACGAGCAGTACTTC.

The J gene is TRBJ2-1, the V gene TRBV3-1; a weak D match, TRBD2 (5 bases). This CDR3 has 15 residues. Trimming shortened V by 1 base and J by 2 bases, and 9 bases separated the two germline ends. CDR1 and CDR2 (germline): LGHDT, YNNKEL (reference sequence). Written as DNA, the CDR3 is TGTGCCAGCAGCCAAGTCGGAGGAGCCTACAATGAGCAGTTCTTC. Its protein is CASSQVGGAYNEQFF.

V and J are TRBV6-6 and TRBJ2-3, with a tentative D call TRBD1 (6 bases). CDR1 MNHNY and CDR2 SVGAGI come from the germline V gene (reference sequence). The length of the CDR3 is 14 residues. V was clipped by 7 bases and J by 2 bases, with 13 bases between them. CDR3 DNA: TGTGCCAGCACTACGGACAGACTCACAGATACGCAGTATTTT. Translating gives CASTTDRLTDTQYF.

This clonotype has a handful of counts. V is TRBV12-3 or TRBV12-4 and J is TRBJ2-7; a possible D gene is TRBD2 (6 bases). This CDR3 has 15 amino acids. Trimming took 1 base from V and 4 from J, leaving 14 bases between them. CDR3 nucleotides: TGTGCCAGCAGTTTAGGCCCGGGACTCGCATACGAGCAGTACTTC. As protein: CASSLGPGLAYEQYF.

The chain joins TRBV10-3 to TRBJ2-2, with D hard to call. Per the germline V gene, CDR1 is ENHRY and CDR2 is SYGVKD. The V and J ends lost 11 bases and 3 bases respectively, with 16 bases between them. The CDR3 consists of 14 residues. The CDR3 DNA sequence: TGTGCCTCATCGAGTAGCAAGGACACCGGGGAGCTGTTTTTT. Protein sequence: CASSSSKDTGELFF.

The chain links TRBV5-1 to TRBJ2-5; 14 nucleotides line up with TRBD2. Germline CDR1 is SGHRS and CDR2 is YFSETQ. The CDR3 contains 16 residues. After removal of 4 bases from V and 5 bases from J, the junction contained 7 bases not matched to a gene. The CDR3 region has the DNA TGCGCCAGCAGCGGAGGGACTAGCGGGAGCATGGAGACCCAGTACTTC. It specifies CASSGGTSGSMETQYF.

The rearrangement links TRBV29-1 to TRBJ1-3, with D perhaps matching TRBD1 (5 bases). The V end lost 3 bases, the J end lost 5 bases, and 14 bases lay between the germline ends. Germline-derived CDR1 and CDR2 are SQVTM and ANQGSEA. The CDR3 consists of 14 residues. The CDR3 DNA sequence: TGCAGCGTTGAGGCTCCGGGACTTCGAAACACCATATATTTT. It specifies CSVEAPGLRNTIYF.

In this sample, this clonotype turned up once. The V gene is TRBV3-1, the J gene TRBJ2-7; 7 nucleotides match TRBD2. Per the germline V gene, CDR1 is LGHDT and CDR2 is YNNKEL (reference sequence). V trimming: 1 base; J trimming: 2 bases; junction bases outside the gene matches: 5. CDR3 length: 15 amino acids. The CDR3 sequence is CASSQAGGAPYEQYF. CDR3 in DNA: TGTGCCAGCAGCCAAGCGGGGGGTGCCCCCTACGAGCAGTACTTC.

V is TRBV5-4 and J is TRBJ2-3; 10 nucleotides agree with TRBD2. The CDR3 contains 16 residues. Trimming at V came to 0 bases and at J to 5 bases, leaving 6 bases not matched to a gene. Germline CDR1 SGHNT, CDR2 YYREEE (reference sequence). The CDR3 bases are TGTGCCAGCAGCTTGGGAGCGGGAGGGCCTGGAGATACGCAGTATTTT. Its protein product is CASSLGAGGPGDTQYF. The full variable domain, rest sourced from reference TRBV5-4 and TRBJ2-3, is ETGVTQSPTHLIKTRGQQVTLRCSSQSGHNTVSWYQQALGQGPQFIFQYYREEENGRGNFPPRFSGLQFPNYSSELNVNALELDDSALYLCASSLGAGGPGDTQYFGPGTRLTVL.

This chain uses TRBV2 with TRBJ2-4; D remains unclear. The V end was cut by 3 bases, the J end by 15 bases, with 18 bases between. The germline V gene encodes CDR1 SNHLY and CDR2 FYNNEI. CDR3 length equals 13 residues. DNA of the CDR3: TGTGCCAGCAGTGATGGGGAAGAGCGCCCTTCGTACTTC. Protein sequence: CASSDGEERPSYF.

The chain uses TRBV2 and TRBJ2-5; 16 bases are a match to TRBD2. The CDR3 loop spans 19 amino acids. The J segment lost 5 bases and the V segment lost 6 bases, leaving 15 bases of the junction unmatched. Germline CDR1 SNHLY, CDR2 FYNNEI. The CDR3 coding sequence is TGTGCCAGCAGCTACTTCCCGGGACTAGCGGGAGGGCCGGAGGAGACCCAGTACTTC. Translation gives CASSYFPGLAGGPEETQYF.

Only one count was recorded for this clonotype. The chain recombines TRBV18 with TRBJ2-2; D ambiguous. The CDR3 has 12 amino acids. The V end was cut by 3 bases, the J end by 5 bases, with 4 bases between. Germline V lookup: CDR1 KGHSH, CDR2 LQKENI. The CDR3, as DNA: TGTGCCAGCTCACCTGCGACCGGGGAGCTGTTTTTT. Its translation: CASSPATGELFF.

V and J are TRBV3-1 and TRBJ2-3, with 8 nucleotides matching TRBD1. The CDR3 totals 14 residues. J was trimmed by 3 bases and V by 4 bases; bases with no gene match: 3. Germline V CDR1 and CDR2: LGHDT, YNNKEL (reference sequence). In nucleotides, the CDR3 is TGTGCCAGCAGCCTTAGGACAGGGACAGATACGCAGTATTTT. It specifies CASSLRTGTDTQYF.

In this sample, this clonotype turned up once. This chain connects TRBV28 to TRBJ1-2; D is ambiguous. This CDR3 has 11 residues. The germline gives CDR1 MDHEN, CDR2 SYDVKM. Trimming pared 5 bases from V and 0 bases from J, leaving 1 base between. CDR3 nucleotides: TGTGCCAGCAGTACTAACTATGGCTACACCTTC. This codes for CASSTNYGYTF.